This T cell receptor (beta chain) appears in the sequencing data of a study of blood T cell repertoires in COVID-19. Overall study context: Nucleic acid was either cDNA or gDNA, and it came from T cells, B-cell-depleted T cells, or PBMCs.

In the source study's methods: Reference gene primers were amplified, and this amplification served to estimate nucleated cell counts. Some clones are missing from TCRdb's copy, which holds only in-frame ones; the method was immunoSEQ multiplex PCR. D and trimming were read from the DNA, whereas the V and J calls and clone size are those reported in that table. Of about 270,000 clones listed, around nine tenths are singletons. CDR3 length: 14 residues. Germline V gives CDR1 LNHDA, CDR2 SQIVND (reference sequence). Unmatched junction bases numbered 5, after V lost 6 bases and J lost 3 bases. Seattle's enrolled individuals joined amid active infection and were then monitored longitudinally.

The clonotype originates from a woman aged 70 to 79 with COVID-19, enrolled during active disease. The genes are TRBV19 and TRBJ2-7; 10 nucleotides line up with TRBD2. The sample consisted of peripheral blood. This chain's CDR3 is CASRLAGGNYEQYF. The CDR3 DNA reads TGTGCCAGTAGGTTAGCGGGGGGAAACTACGAGCAGTACTTC.